This T cell receptor (beta chain) derives from a study of Graves' ophthalmopathy and Graves' hyperthyroidism. This CDR3 spans 13 amino acids. V lost 3 bases and J 8 bases, leaving 13 bases between the germline ends. Amplified material comprised TCR beta CDR3 regions derived from RNA transcripts. HTBI-primed first-round RT-PCR preceded second-round multiplex PCR. TCRdb re-derived calls from the multiplex PCR reads in MiXCR, one entry per CDR3 protein. The sample contains 400,000 to 450,000 distinct CDR3 sequences, under 25% of which appear only once. Other autoimmune diseases, uncontrolled infections, pregnancy or lactation excluded patients from enrollment.

The TCR was taken from a woman between 18 and 29 years old with stable Graves' hyperthyroidism. Sequencing was carried out using peripheral blood. V is TRBV12-3 or TRBV12-4 and J is TRBJ1-2, with a possible D match to TRBD1 (5 bases). The CDR3 DNA is TGTGCCAGCAGTTTGGAGGGGTTGAGCGGCTACACCTTC. This gives the protein CASSLEGLSGYTF.